This TCR beta chain is drawn from a study of blood T cell repertoires in COVID-19 (dated by TCRdb to the early 2020s). Regarding the complete study: The collaborator samples originated in the United States, Italy and Spain and spanned the acute and convalescent phases of COVID-19. The prospective study material was composed of cDNA or gDNA derived from T cells, B-cell-depleted T cells, or PBMCs. Subjects who had been exposed to COVID-19, were actively infected with it, or had recovered from it provided the deeply sampled blood TCRbeta repertoires that made up the dataset. A freely available public database, intended as a resource for researchers studying the immune response to SARS-CoV-2, is where the repertoires were released. Samples were obtained from the ongoing ImmuneRACE study (first 160 participants) and from over 1,000 subjects provided by 6 global collaborators. Sample metadata almost always included a de-identified subject ID, COVID-19 status, age in years and sex. Where available, HLA class I and class II types were taken from metadata supplied by the sample provider and were not determined by assay-based typing.

Enrolling through a virtual design, the prospective study's participants ranged in age from roughly 18 to 90 years and lived across 20 to 25 United States geographic areas. In the prospective study, participants were assigned to cohorts based on the clinical history participants reported in a screening survey and a study questionnaire. A participant counted as exposed if, within 2 weeks of entering the study, that participant had been in contact with someone who had a PCR-confirmed or clinician-diagnosed COVID-19 case. Mobile phlebotomists in the prospective study collected whole blood, serum and a nasopharyngeal or oropharyngeal swab from every participant. Over a roughly two-month period, participants in the prospective study had the option of providing additional blood draws and questionnaires. Before DNA extraction, prospective study blood samples were shipped either frozen or at room temperature.

There are 13 amino acids in the CDR3, from cysteine to phenylalanine inclusive. Only the CDR3 region is kept as DNA, spanning 39 bases read in frame from base 1. CDR1 SNHLY and CDR2 FYNNEI were looked up in the germline V gene. The V and J ends are trimmed by 6 bases and 0 bases, leaving 6 bases between them. Points the paper makes about the study in general: The amount of clinical and demographic metadata varied by source and participant and was provided uncurated.

As regards this clone: What this receptor recognizes is not known. No quality values exist for individual bases; no much larger clone is one base distant.

TCRbeta CDR3 regions were amplified from genomic DNA by means of the immunoSEQ Assay, a bias-controlled multiplex PCR. Processing in the source paper ran as follows. The number of nucleated cells in each sample was estimated from the amplification of reference gene primers within the assay. To quantify the absolute abundance of each unique TCRbeta CDR3 rearrangement, sequence reads were collapsed and filtered. For each sample, productive Simpson clonality was calculated by taking the square root of Simpson's diversity index across productive rearrangements. TCRdb limited this immuneACCESS table to in-frame rearrangements with V and J called. A share of clones is missing; checked studies link under half to unresolved V genes, and the rest is unexplained. That table gives V, J and clone size, and the DNA gave D and trimming. The sample data list 65,000 or so clones, and just over 70% of these were observed just once. The ten largest clones add up to roughly 49% of the sample.

The source material was PBMCs or T cells enriched from blood (not recorded which). The sequence was obtained from a woman aged 60-70 years who had been exposed to COVID-19. The chain is assembled from TRBV2 and TRBJ1-5, and perhaps TRBD1 as D gene, on 5 matching bases. The CDR3 in this case is CASRTDSNQPQHF. The nucleotides read TGTGCCAGCAGGACAGATAGCAATCAGCCCCAGCATTTT.